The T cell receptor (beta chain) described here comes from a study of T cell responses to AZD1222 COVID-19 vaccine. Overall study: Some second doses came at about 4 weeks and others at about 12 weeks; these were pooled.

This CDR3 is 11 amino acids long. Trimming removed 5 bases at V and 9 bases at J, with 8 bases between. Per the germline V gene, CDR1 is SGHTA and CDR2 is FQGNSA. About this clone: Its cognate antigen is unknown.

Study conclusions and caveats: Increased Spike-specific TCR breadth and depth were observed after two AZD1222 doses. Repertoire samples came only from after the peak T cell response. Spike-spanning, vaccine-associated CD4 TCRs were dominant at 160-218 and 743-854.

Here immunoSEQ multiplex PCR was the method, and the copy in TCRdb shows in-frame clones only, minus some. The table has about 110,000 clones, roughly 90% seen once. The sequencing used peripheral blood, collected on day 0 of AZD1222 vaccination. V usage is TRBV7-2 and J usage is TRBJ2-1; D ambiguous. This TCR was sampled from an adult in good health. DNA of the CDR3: TGTGCCAGCAGCCCTGGCGGTGAGCAGTTCTTC. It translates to CASSPGGEQFF.